A single sample is the source of the 10 T cell receptor beta chains below, sequenced in a study of cytomegalovirus exposure and HLA in healthy donors. Profiled with immunoSEQ multiplex PCR; TCRdb holds only in-frame clones, not every one. This sample has 150,000 or so clones, with approximately 94% found just once. The sequenced sample was PBMCs. The receptor source for this set is a man aged 18 to 29 in good health and CMV-seropositive.

This chain joins TRBV27 and TRBJ2-7; a possible D gene is TRBD2 (7 bases). The CDR3 length is 15 residues. Germline V CDR1 and CDR2: MNHEY, SMNVEV (reference sequence). Trimming shortened V by 5 bases and J by 4 bases, and 18 bases separated the two germline ends. In DNA form, the CDR3 reads TGTGCCAGCAGTCTAAGGGGGGGGGTGACTTACGAGCAGTACTTC. This gives the protein CASSLRGGVTYEQYF.

The chain uses TRBV29-1 and TRBJ2-1; 9 bases are a match to TRBD2. Germline V gene data show CDR1 as SQVTM and CDR2 as ANQGSEA. The CDR3 extends over 14 amino acids. V was clipped by 6 bases and J by 5 bases; unmatched bases: 8. The CDR3 sequence is CSVLSGRGNNEQFF. Written as DNA, the CDR3 is TGCAGCGTCCTTAGCGGGAGAGGGAACAATGAGCAGTTCTTC.

This chain's CDR3 is CASSLDGDYEQYF. The CDR3 nucleotides are TGCGCCAGCAGCTTGGATGGAGACTACGAGCAGTACTTC. The chain employs TRBV5-1 and TRBJ2-7; D is ambiguous. Germline loops: CDR1 SGHRS, CDR2 YFSETQ. V lost 0 bases, J lost 3 bases, and 7 bases lay in between. The length of the CDR3 is 13 residues.

The chain recombines TRBV30 with TRBJ2-1, with TRBD2 identical over 12 bases. V lost 5 bases to trimming and J lost 4 bases; unmatched junction nucleotides: 6. CDR1 is GTSNPN, CDR2 SVGIG, per germline (reference sequence). This CDR3 comprises 15 residues. The CDR3 DNA reads as TGTGCCTGGTTGACGACTAGCGGGAGATACAATGAGCAGTTCTTC. It codes for CAWLTTSGRYNEQFF.

There are a few counts of this clone. The V call is TRBV10-3, the J call TRBJ2-7; 9 bases align to TRBD2. Per germline, CDR1 ENHRY and CDR2 SYGVKD. The CDR3 length is 15 residues. V was clipped by 1 base and J by 3 bases; unmatched bases: 4. CDR3 in amino acids: CAISELAGGSYEQYF. CDR3 coding DNA: TGTGCCATCAGTGAGTTGGCGGGAGGGAGCTACGAGCAGTACTTC.

This clone was recorded once. The J gene is TRBJ2-5, the V gene TRBV28; 8 positions match TRBD1. CDR1 is MDHEN, CDR2 SYDVKM, per germline. The CDR3 has 14 amino acids. With 7 bases clipped from V and 5 bases from J, the junction kept 9 bases outside the gene matches. CDR3 in amino acids: CASTLSGGAETQYF. In DNA, the CDR3 is TGTGCCAGCACTCTATCAGGGGGCGCCGAGACCCAGTACTTC.

The rearrangement uses TRBV13 and TRBJ1-1; 7 bases are shared with TRBD1. The CDR3 is 17 residues long. Per germline, CDR1 PRHDT and CDR2 FYEKMQ (reference sequence). The V segment lost 2 bases and the J segment 2 bases; nucleotides outside the gene matches: 11. CDR3 in DNA: TGTGCCAGCAGCTTAACTTCCGGGACAGTAATCAACACTGAAGCTTTCTTT. Translation: CASSLTSGTVINTEAFF.

V usage is TRBV5-4 and J usage is TRBJ2-1; 13 nucleotides align to TRBD2. J lost 10 bases, V lost 4 bases, and 8 bases had no gene match. Germline V gene lookup returns CDR1 SGHNT and CDR2 YYREEE (reference sequence). CDR3 length: 15 amino acids. CDR3 sequence reads: CASSLGLAGLEEQFF. Written as DNA, the CDR3 is TGTGCCAGCAGCCTGGGACTAGCGGGACTGGAAGAGCAGTTCTTC. Combining the CDR3 with reference TRBV5-4 and TRBJ2-1 gives the whole variable domain ETGVTQSPTHLIKTRGQQVTLRCSSQSGHNTVSWYQQALGQGPQFIFQYYREEENGRGNFPPRFSGLQFPNYSSELNVNALELDDSALYLCASSLGLAGLEEQFFGPGTRLTVL.

V gene TRBV27 combines with J gene TRBJ2-1, with TRBD2 identical over 7 bases. CDR3 size: 11 residues. CDR1 is MNHEY, CDR2 SMNVEV, per germline (reference sequence). The J segment lost 15 bases and the V segment lost 5 bases, leaving 7 bases of the junction unmatched. In DNA, the CDR3 is TGTGCCAGCAGTCCAGGGACTAAATTGTTCTTC. Its protein product is CASSPGTKLFF.

The chain links TRBV14 to TRBJ2-7, with a tentative D call TRBD2 (6 bases). The length of the CDR3 is 13 residues. V was shortened by 4 bases and J by 5 bases, with 12 bases between the two germline ends. CDR1 SGHDN and CDR2 FVKESK come from the germline V gene. The CDR3 nucleotides are TGTGCCAGCAGCCTTCCGGGACTTAACGAGCAGTACTTC. It yields the protein CASSLPGLNEQYF.